The entry below gives a single T cell receptor (beta chain) sequence along with its context. Some clones are missing from TCRdb's copy, which holds only in-frame ones; the method was immunoSEQ multiplex PCR. The sample holds 150,000 or so clones, less than 90% seen once. This entry belongs to a study of T cell responses to AZD1222 COVID-19 vaccine. After removal of 4 bases from V and 5 bases from J, the junction contained 8 bases not matched to a gene. The CDR3 runs to 16 residues. Per the germline V gene, CDR1 is SGHRS and CDR2 is YFSETQ. This sample comprised peripheral blood, obtained on day 0 of AZD1222 vaccination. This TCR was recovered from an adult in good health. The V and J genes are TRBV5-1 and TRBJ1-3; 11 bases map to TRBD1. The DNA for the CDR3 is TGCGCCAGCAGCGCGGGACAGGGGGACCGCAGAAACACCATATATTTT. Its translation: CASSAGQGDRRNTIYF.